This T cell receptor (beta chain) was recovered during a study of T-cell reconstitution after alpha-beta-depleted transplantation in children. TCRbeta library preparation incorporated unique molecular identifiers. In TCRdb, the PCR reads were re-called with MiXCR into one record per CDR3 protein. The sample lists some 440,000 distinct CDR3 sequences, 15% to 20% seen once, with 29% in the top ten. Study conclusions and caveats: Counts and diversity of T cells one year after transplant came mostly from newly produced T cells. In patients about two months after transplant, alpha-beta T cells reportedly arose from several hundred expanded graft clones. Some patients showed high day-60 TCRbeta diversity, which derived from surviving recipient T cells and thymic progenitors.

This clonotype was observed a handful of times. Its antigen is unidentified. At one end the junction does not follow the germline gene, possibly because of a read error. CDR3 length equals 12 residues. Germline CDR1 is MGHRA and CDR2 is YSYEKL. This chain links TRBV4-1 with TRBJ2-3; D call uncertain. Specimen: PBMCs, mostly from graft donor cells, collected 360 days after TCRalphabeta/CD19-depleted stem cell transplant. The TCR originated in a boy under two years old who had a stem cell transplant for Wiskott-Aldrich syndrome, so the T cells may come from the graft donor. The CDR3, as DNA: TGCGCCAGCAACCAAGCTTCTCGGCCGCGATATTTT. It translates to CASNQASRPRYF.